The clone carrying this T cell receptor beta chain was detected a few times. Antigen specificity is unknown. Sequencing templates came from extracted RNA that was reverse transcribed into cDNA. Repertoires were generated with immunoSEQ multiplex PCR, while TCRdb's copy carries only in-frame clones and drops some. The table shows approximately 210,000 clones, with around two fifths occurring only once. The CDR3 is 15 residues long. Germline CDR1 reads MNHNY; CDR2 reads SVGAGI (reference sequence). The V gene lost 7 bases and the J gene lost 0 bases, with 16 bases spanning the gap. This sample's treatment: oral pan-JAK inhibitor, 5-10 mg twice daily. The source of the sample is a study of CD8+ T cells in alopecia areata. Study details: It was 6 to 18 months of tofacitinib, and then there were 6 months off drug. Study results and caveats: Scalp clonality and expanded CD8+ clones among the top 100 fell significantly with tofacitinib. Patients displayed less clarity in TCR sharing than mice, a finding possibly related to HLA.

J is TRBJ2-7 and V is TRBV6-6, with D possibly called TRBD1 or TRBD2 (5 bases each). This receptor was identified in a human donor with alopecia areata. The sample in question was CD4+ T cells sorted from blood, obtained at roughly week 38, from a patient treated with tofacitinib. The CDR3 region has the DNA TGTGCCAGCACCTACCCGGGACGCGCCTCCTACGAGCAGTACTTC. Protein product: CASTYPGRASYEQYF.